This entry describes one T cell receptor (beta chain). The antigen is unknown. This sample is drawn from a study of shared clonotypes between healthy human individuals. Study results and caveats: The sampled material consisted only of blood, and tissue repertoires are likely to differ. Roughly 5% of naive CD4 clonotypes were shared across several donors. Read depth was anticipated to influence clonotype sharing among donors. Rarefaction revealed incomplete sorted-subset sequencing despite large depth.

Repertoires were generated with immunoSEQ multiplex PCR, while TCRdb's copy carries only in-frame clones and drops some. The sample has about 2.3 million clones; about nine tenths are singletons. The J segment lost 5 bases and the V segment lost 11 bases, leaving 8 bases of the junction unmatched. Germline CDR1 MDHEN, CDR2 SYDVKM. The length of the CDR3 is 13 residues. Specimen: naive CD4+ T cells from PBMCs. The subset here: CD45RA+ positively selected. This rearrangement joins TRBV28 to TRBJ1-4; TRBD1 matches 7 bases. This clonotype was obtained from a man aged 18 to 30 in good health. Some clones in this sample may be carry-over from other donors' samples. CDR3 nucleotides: TGTGCCGCGAGGGACAGCCTAAATGAAAAACTGTTTTTT. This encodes CAARDSLNEKLFF.